Below are 21 T cell receptor beta chains sequenced from a single sample in a study of neurological immune-mediated disorders. Using its own MiXCR run on the 5' RACE reads, TCRdb lists one record per CDR3 protein. The sample lists about 46,000 distinct CDR3 sequences, 4% to 5.5% seen once, with just over 5.5% in the top ten. The sequencing sample was made of PBMCs. The receptors here all came from a woman aged 60-75 years with multiple sclerosis.

This clonotype has ten or more counts. The chain couples TRBV20-1 to TRBJ2-3, with D uncertain. Germline V gene sequence: CDR1 DFQATT, CDR2 SNEGSKA (reference sequence). The V and J ends lost 0 bases and 2 bases respectively, with 6 bases between them. CDR3 length equals 13 residues. The CDR3 region has the DNA TGCAGTGCTAGAGAGTCCCTCACAGATACGCAGTATTTT. Translating it yields CSARESLTDTQYF.

This clonotype was counted at least ten times. This sequence joins TRBV9 and TRBJ2-5; D could derive from TRBD1 or TRBD2 (6 bases each). The V gene lost 4 bases and the J gene lost 5 bases, with 15 bases spanning the gap. This CDR3 is 14 amino acids long. Per the germline V gene, CDR1 is SGDLS and CDR2 is YYNGEE. The CDR3: CASSPTGGPETQYF. DNA of the CDR3: TGTGCCAGCAGCCCGACAGGAGGGCCGGAGACCCAGTACTTC.

This clonotype occurred a few times. The chain is built from TRBV5-1 and TRBJ2-2; 8 bases line up with TRBD1. Germline-derived CDR1 and CDR2 are SGHRS and YFSETQ. This CDR3 has 14 amino acids. Trimming took 6 bases from V and 6 from J; bases not matched to a gene: 7. This chain's CDR3 is CASTLGQGSGELFF. As DNA, the CDR3 is TGCGCCAGCACCCTCGGACAGGGATCCGGGGAGCTGTTTTTT.

This clonotype showed up many times. The chain carries TRBV7-8 and TRBJ2-5; 9 bases line up with TRBD2. CDR3 length equals 19 residues. V lost 1 base to trimming and J lost 5 bases; unmatched junction nucleotides: 17. Germline loops: CDR1 SGHVS, CDR2 FQNEAQ. The CDR3 protein is CASSLVSGREAGGLETQYF. The CDR3 nucleotides are TGTGCCAGCAGCTTAGTATCTGGCCGGGAGGCGGGGGGGCTTGAGACCCAGTACTTC.

This clonotype was seen many times. V is TRBV5-1 and J is TRBJ2-3; a possible D gene is TRBD1 (5 bases). Trimming stripped 1 base from V and 8 bases from J, with 5 bases between. The V gene's germline CDR1 is SGHRS and CDR2 YFSETQ. This CDR3 has 11 amino acids. CDR3: CASSLQGTQYF. CDR3 DNA sequence: TGCGCCAGCAGCTTGCAGGGTACGCAGTATTTT. Complete variable domain (other parts from reference TRBV5-1 and TRBJ2-3): KAGVTQTPRYLIKTRGQQVTLSCSPISGHRSVSWYQQTPGQGLQFLFEYFSETQRNKGNFPGRFSGRQFSNSRSEMNVSTLELGDSALYLCASSLQGTQYFGPGTRLTVL.

This clonotype was counted many times. V usage is TRBV20-1 and J usage is TRBJ2-7; D unresolved. V gave up 4 bases and J gave up 4 bases, with 14 bases separating them. Per the germline V gene, CDR1 is DFQATT and CDR2 is SNEGSKA (reference sequence). The CDR3 runs 13 residues. CDR3 sequence reads: CSAIRTEGYEQYF. The DNA for the CDR3 is TGCAGTGCTATCCGGACCGAAGGGTACGAGCAGTACTTC.

The chain employs TRBV20-1 and TRBJ2-1, with 8 bases aligning to TRBD2. The germline CDR1 and CDR2 sequences are DFQATT and SNEGSKA (reference sequence). The V gene end was trimmed by 6 bases and the J gene end by 0 bases; junction bases not matched to a gene: 10. The CDR3 covers 16 residues. CDR3 nucleotide sequence: TGCAGTGCCCGCAGCGATAGCGGGGACTCCTACAATGAGCAGTTCTTC. Its protein is CSARSDSGDSYNEQFF.

This clonotype was observed many times. The chain couples TRBV5-5 to TRBJ1-4; 9 positions agree with TRBD1. The CDR3 totals 16 residues. J was trimmed by 4 bases and V by 2 bases; bases with no gene match: 6. CDR1 SGHKS and CDR2 YYEKEE come from the germline V gene (reference sequence). The CDR3 DNA sequence: TGTGCCAGCAGCTTCCGACCGGGACAGGGTAATGAAAAACTGTTTTTT. Its protein is CASSFRPGQGNEKLFF. Supplemented by reference TRBV5-5 and TRBJ1-4, the full variable domain reads DAGVTQSPTHLIKTRGQQVTLRCSPISGHKSVSWYQQVLGQGPQFIFQYYEKEERGRGNFPDRFSARQFPNYSSELNVNALLLGDSALYLCASSFRPGQGNEKLFFGSGTQLSVL.

This clonotype was recorded many times. CDR3 DNA sequence: TGTGCCAGCAGCTCGTATATAACTAATGAAAAACTGTTTTTT. As protein: CASSSYITNEKLFF. V gene TRBV7-2 combines with J gene TRBJ1-4; D unclear. Germline lookup yields CDR1 SGHTA and CDR2 FQGNSA. V lost 4 bases and J lost 1, with 7 bases in between. The CDR3 contains 14 residues. The entire variable domain, with the rest obtained from reference TRBV7-2 and TRBJ1-4, is as follows: GAGVSQSPSNKVTEKGKDVELRCDPISGHTALYWYRQSLGQGLEFLIYFQGNSAPDKSGLPSDRFSAERTGGSVSTLTIQRTQQEDSAVYLCASSSYITNEKLFFGSGTQLSVL.

The gene calls are TRBV5-5 and TRBJ1-3; 8 bases match TRBD1. The V and J ends lost 5 bases and 2 bases, in that order; junction bases with no gene match: 6. CDR1 is SGHKS, CDR2 YYEKEE, per germline (reference sequence). The CDR3 spans 15 residues. Here the CDR3 DNA reads TGTGCCAGCAGTTACGGACAGGGAACTGGAAACACCATATATTTT. Translating it yields CASSYGQGTGNTIYF.

This clonotype came up many times. The chain carries TRBV15 and TRBJ2-3, with 10 bases that match TRBD2. V lost 0 bases and J lost 6; bases outside the gene matches: 9. Germline loops: CDR1 LNHNV, CDR2 YYDKDF (reference sequence). The CDR3 covers 17 residues. The DNA of the CDR3 is TGTGCCACCAGCAGAGAAGTGAGCGGGGGGGTGGGGGATACGCAGTATTTT. Residues: CATSREVSGGVGDTQYF.

The chain joins TRBV4-1 to TRBJ2-1; D is ambiguous. This CDR3 has 13 amino acids. Trimming stripped 4 bases from V and 8 bases from J, with 12 bases between. Germline CDR1 is MGHRA and CDR2 is YSYEKL. The CDR3 DNA reads TGCGCCAGCAGCCCCCGAGTAGCCTATGAGCAGTTCTTC. Translation gives CASSPRVAYEQFF.

In its sample, this clonotype was seen many times. The chain links TRBV7-2 to TRBJ2-1; 10 bases agree with TRBD2. CDR3 size: 17 residues. CDR1 is SGHTA and CDR2 is FQGNSA in the germline V gene. J lost 6 bases, V lost 0 bases, and 8 bases had no gene match. CDR3 nucleotides: TGTGCCAGCAGCTTAGCTACTAGCGGGGTGGCCGGCAATGAGCAGTTCTTC. Its translation is CASSLATSGVAGNEQFF.

This clonotype showed up many times. The gene calls are TRBV6-6 and TRBJ2-1; 7 bases are a match to TRBD2. The CDR3 totals 13 residues. Looked up from germline, CDR1 is MNHNY and CDR2 is SVGAGI (reference sequence). The junction had 6 bases not matched to a gene; V was cut back by 6 bases and J by 7 bases. The CDR3 sequence: CASRLAVENEQFF. CDR3 DNA: TGTGCCAGCAGGCTAGCGGTTGAGAATGAGCAGTTCTTC.

The chain uses TRBV3-1 and TRBJ2-1; 10 nucleotides line up with TRBD2. Per germline, CDR1 LGHDT and CDR2 YNNKEL (reference sequence). J was trimmed by 5 bases and V by 1 base; bases with no gene match: 2. CDR3 length equals 15 residues. CDR3 nucleotides: TGTGCCAGCAGCCAAGGGACTAGCGGAAACAATGAGCAGTTCTTC. This translates into CASSQGTSGNNEQFF.

This clonotype was recorded at least ten times. The J gene is TRBJ1-2, the V gene TRBV4-3, with 8 bases fitting TRBD1. With V trimmed by 3 bases and J by 4 bases, 7 bases remained unmatched. The length of the CDR3 is 15 residues. The germline V gene encodes CDR1 LGHNA and CDR2 YSLEER. The CDR3 DNA reads as TGCGCCAGCAGCCACCTCCGGACAGGGACCTATGGCTACACCTTC. Translation: CASSHLRTGTYGYTF.

Many counts were recorded for this clonotype. This sequence joins TRBV4-1 and TRBJ1-5, with D unclear. Germline CDR1 is MGHRA and CDR2 is YSYEKL. V lost 1 base and J lost 0, with 13 bases in between. The CDR3 consists of 17 residues. Here the CDR3 reads CASSQGSGSHSNQPQHF. The CDR3 bases are TGCGCCAGCAGCCAAGGTTCCGGGTCACATAGCAATCAGCCCCAGCATTTT.

This chain connects TRBV4-3 to TRBJ2-1; the D gene is possibly TRBD2 (6 bases). CDR1 and CDR2 (germline): LGHNA, YSLEER. V lost 0 bases and J lost 1, with 10 bases in between. The CDR3 has 16 residues. CDR3 in amino acids: CASSQELGRSYNEQFF. CDR3 in DNA: TGCGCCAGCAGCCAAGAACTCGGGAGATCCTACAATGAGCAGTTCTTC.

Many counts were recorded for this clonotype. The chain employs TRBV27 and TRBJ1-3; 8 positions agree with TRBD1. The CDR3 sequence is 14 residues long. The V gene end was trimmed by 6 bases and the J gene end by 2 bases; junction bases not matched to a gene: 3. CDR1 is MNHEY, CDR2 SMNVEV, per germline (reference sequence). The chain's CDR3 is CASRLTGAGNTIYF. The CDR3 bases are TGTGCCAGCAGGCTGACAGGGGCTGGAAACACCATATATTTT.

This clonotype appeared many times. The CDR3 DNA reads as TGCAGCGCCTTCCAGATCCAAGAGACCCAGTACTTC. Its protein is CSAFQIQETQYF. V gene TRBV29-1 combines with J gene TRBJ2-5, with D unresolved. The CDR3 consists of 12 residues. V was pared by 7 bases and J by 1 base, with 10 bases between. The germline CDR1 and CDR2 sequences are SQVTM and ANQGSEA.

This clonotype was counted ten times or more. This chain connects TRBV7-2 to TRBJ2-2; 10 bases are a match to TRBD1. The CDR3 consists of 16 residues. Trimming took 5 bases from V and 5 from J; bases not matched to a gene: 8. Germline CDR1 reads SGHTA; CDR2 reads FQGNSA. The CDR3 loop is CASSTRQGALTGELFF. The DNA of the CDR3 is TGTGCCAGCAGCACCCGACAGGGGGCGCTGACCGGGGAGCTGTTTTTT.